This is a list of T cell receptor beta chains from one sample in a study of blood T cell repertoires in COVID-19. TCRdb's copy holds only in-frame clones and misses some; the assay was immunoSEQ multiplex PCR. Of some 62,000 clones listed, 88% are singletons. Sequenced material: peripheral blood. These TCRs come from a human donor in a cohort sampled during active COVID-19. Both conserved end residues are part of each CDR3. A D gene is named only where the DNA matches it firmly. For some rows the clone size is stated as once, few or many, or as a class when expanded; others skip it.

DNA: TGTGCCAGCAGGGCGGAGGATACGCAGTATTTT; CDR3: CASRAEDTQYF; J: TRBJ2-3; D: .; size: once; V: TRBV2
DNA: TGTGCCAGCAGCTCCCGGACTAGCGGGAGGGACACAGATACGCAGTATTTT; CDR3: CASSSRTSGRDTDTQYF; J: TRBJ2-3; D: TRBD2; size: few; V: TRBV3-1/TRBV3-2
DNA: TGCGCCAGCAGCCAAGATGTCCCGGGAGGGGATCCCTACGAGCAGTACTTC; CDR3: CASSQDVPGGDPYEQYF; J: TRBJ2-7; D: TRBD2; size: .; V: TRBV4-1
DNA: TGTGCCAGCAGGGGCACGTCGAACACCGGGGAGCTGTTTTTT; CDR3: CASRGTSNTGELFF; J: TRBJ2-2; D: .; size: .; V: TRBV19
DNA: TGTGCCAGCAGGCCGACAGGCGGGGGAAACACCATATATTTT; CDR3: CASRPTGGGNTIYF; J: TRBJ1-3; D: .; size: .; V: TRBV3-1/TRBV3-2
DNA: TGTGCCAGCAGTCCGACAGGTGTGAGCTCCTACGAGCAGTACTTC; CDR3: CASSPTGVSSYEQYF; J: TRBJ2-7; D: .; size: .; V: TRBV7-8
DNA: TGTGCCAGCACCGGAGGGGGGGGCCCAGCCAAAAACATTCAGTACTTC; CDR3: CASTGGGGPAKNIQYF; J: TRBJ2-4; D: .; size: .; V: TRBV7-8
DNA: TGTGCCAGCAGAACCGGGACTAGCGGGGCGGGGAAGACCCAGTACTTC; CDR3: CASRTGTSGAGKTQYF; J: TRBJ2-5; D: TRBD2; size: .; V: TRBV10-3
DNA: TGTGCCAGCAGTTCTCCCGGGACAGGGGCGAGTAATGAGCAGTTCTTC; CDR3: CASSSPGTGASNEQFF; J: TRBJ2-1; D: TRBD1; size: .; V: TRBV28
DNA: TGTGCCAGCAGCTCGGGACAACACACAGATACGCAGTATTTT; CDR3: CASSSGQHTDTQYF; J: TRBJ2-3; D: .; size: .; V: TRBV5-4
DNA: TGTGCCAGCACCCCAGGGTTTTCCTACGAGCAGTACTTC; CDR3: CASTPGFSYEQYF; J: TRBJ2-7; D: .; size: once; V: TRBV6-4
DNA: TGTGCCAGCAGCCAAGTCACTAAGAGACCCCAGTACTTC; CDR3: CASSQVTKRPQYF; J: TRBJ2-5; D: .; size: .; V: TRBV3-1/TRBV3-2
DNA: TGTGCCAGCAGCGTAGGGCGGGAGACAGATACGCAGTATTTT; CDR3: CASSVGRETDTQYF; J: TRBJ2-3; D: TRBD2; size: .; V: TRBV9
DNA: TGTGCCAGCAGTATGACAGGGGAGGGAAACACCATATATTTT; CDR3: CASSMTGEGNTIYF; J: TRBJ1-3; D: TRBD1; size: .; V: TRBV2
DNA: TGTGCCAGCCGGCCAGGGATGGCTTCACCCCTCCACTTT; CDR3: CASRPGMASPLHF; J: TRBJ1-6; D: .; size: .; V: TRBV6-5
DNA: TGTGCCAGCAGCACGACTATCACAGATACGCAGTATTTT; CDR3: CASSTTITDTQYF; J: TRBJ2-3; D: .; size: .; V: TRBV7-8
DNA: TGTGCCAGCAGCTTAGTCGGTCAGCCCCAGCATTTT; CDR3: CASSLVGQPQHF; J: TRBJ1-5; D: .; size: .; V: TRBV7-9
DNA: TGTGCCAGCAGGGCCCCTAGCACAGATACGCAGTATTTT; CDR3: CASRAPSTDTQYF; J: TRBJ2-3; D: .; size: .; V: TRBV6-5
DNA: TGTGCCAGCAGCCCGGGGACTGATTCACCCCTCCACTTT; CDR3: CASSPGTDSPLHF; J: TRBJ1-6; D: .; size: .; V: TRBV3-1/TRBV3-2
DNA: TGTGCCAGCAGTGTCTACCGCGGGGATACGCAGTATTTT; CDR3: CASSVYRGDTQYF; J: TRBJ2-3; D: .; size: .; V: TRBV25-1
DNA: TGTGCCAGTATCCCAACGGGAGCGGGGTACAATGAGCAGTTCTTC; CDR3: CASIPTGAGYNEQFF; J: TRBJ2-1; D: TRBD2; size: once; V: TRBV19
DNA: TGTGCCAGCAGCCAAGAGCCAGGGGGTCTAAATTCACCCCTCCACTTT; CDR3: CASSQEPGGLNSPLHF; J: TRBJ1-6; D: TRBD1; size: .; V: TRBV3-1/TRBV3-2
DNA: TGCGCCAGCAGCTTAGGATCCGGTCAGGGTGAAAAACTGTTTTTT; CDR3: CASSLGSGQGEKLFF; J: TRBJ1-4; D: .; size: .; V: TRBV5-1
DNA: TGTGCCAGCAGCGACAGGGGACTAAGCACAGATACGCAGTATTTT; CDR3: CASSDRGLSTDTQYF; J: TRBJ2-3; D: .; size: .; V: TRBV11-2
DNA: TGTGCCAGCTGTCTGGTCGCGGGAGATGTCGGGGAGCTGTTTTTT; CDR3: CASCLVAGDVGELFF; J: TRBJ2-2; D: TRBD2; size: .; V: TRBV7-2
DNA: TGTGCCAGCAGCTTAGCAGGGGGCGGCAACGAGCAGTACTTC; CDR3: CASSLAGGGNEQYF; J: TRBJ2-7; D: TRBD1; size: .; V: TRBV7-3
DNA: TGTGCCAGTAGACGGACTAGTAAAGAGACCCAGTACTTC; CDR3: CASRRTSKETQYF; J: TRBJ2-5; D: TRBD2; size: .; V: TRBV19
DNA: TGTGCCAGCAGCCTCTCGGGGGTGGAAGAGACCCAGTACTTC; CDR3: CASSLSGVEETQYF; J: TRBJ2-5; D: .; size: .; V: TRBV7-3
DNA: TGTGCCAGTACGACTAGCGGGGGGTCGTTCGATACGCAGTATTTT; CDR3: CASTTSGGSFDTQYF; J: TRBJ2-3; D: TRBD2; size: .; V: TRBV19
DNA: TGTGCCAGCAGCTTTAACACCCGCTCTGGAAACACCATATATTTT; CDR3: CASSFNTRSGNTIYF; J: TRBJ1-3; D: .; size: .; V: TRBV5-6
DNA: TGTGCCAGCAGCCAATTAACGGGACAGGGCTACGAGCAGTACTTC; CDR3: CASSQLTGQGYEQYF; J: TRBJ2-7; D: TRBD1; size: .; V: TRBV14
DNA: TGTGCCAGCAGCTTAGGGTCCAGGGGGTACACTGAAGCTTTCTTT; CDR3: CASSLGSRGYTEAFF; J: TRBJ1-1; D: TRBD1; size: .; V: TRBV7-3
DNA: TGTGCCAGTAGTAGCGGGGGACGAAGGTATTTT; CDR3: CASSSGGRRYF; J: TRBJ2-3; D: TRBD2; size: .; V: TRBV19
DNA: TGTGCCAGCAGCCAACAGGACTATGGCTACACCTTC; CDR3: CASSQQDYGYTF; J: TRBJ1-2; D: .; size: once; V: TRBV6-2/TRBV6-3
DNA: TGTGCCAGCAGCCCCCGGGACAGCTCCTACAATGAGCAGTTCTTC; CDR3: CASSPRDSSYNEQFF; J: TRBJ2-1; D: TRBD1; size: .; V: TRBV6-4
DNA: TGTGCCAGCAGCCAAGAAGGTCTAGCGGGAGGCGATGAGCAGTTCTTC; CDR3: CASSQEGLAGGDEQFF; J: TRBJ2-1; D: TRBD2; size: .; V: TRBV3-1/TRBV3-2
DNA: TGTGCCAGCAGCTTGTGGTTGGGAGGTGGCTACACCTTC; CDR3: CASSLWLGGGYTF; J: TRBJ1-2; D: .; size: .; V: TRBV5-6
DNA: TGTGCCAGCTCACCGTCACGTGGAGCCTCCTTGGCGGACACCATATATTTT; CDR3: CASSPSRGASLADTIYF; J: TRBJ1-3; D: .; size: .; V: TRBV18
DNA: TGTGCCAGCAGTAATCCAACGGGGGGGGTGAACACTGAAGCTTTCTTT; CDR3: CASSNPTGGVNTEAFF; J: TRBJ1-1; D: .; size: .; V: TRBV6-2/TRBV6-3
DNA: TGTGCCAGCAGTTCCCTAGCGGGAACCCCAGATACGCAGTATTTT; CDR3: CASSSLAGTPDTQYF; J: TRBJ2-3; D: TRBD2; size: .; V: TRBV27
DNA: TGTGCCTGGAGTGTAGGTCTAGCCATTCACCTTACCGGGGAGCTGTTTTTT; CDR3: CAWSVGLAIHLTGELFF; J: TRBJ2-2; D: .; size: .; V: TRBV30
DNA: TGTGCCAGCAGCCAAGATCAACTAGCGGGGGCCTACAATGAGCAGTTCTTC; CDR3: CASSQDQLAGAYNEQFF; J: TRBJ2-1; D: TRBD2; size: .; V: TRBV4-2
DNA: TGTGCCAGCAGCGTCTGGGGCCGGGAGGCTTACGAGCAGTACTTC; CDR3: CASSVWGREAYEQYF; J: TRBJ2-7; D: TRBD2; size: .; V: TRBV5-6
DNA: TGTGCCAGCAGCAAAAGAGCAAAGGAGCAGTACTTC; CDR3: CASSKRAKEQYF; J: TRBJ2-7; D: .; size: .; V: TRBV5-8
DNA: TGCGCCAGCAGCCAAGTGGGGGCACAATCCTACGAGCAGTACTTC; CDR3: CASSQVGAQSYEQYF; J: TRBJ2-7; D: .; size: .; V: TRBV4-1
DNA: TGTGCCAGCAGCCCTATTCTAGCGGGGTCCACAGATACGCAGTATTTT; CDR3: CASSPILAGSTDTQYF; J: TRBJ2-3; D: TRBD2; size: .; V: TRBV3-1/TRBV3-2
DNA: TGTGCCAGCAGTAAGACAGGGACAGATACGCAGTATTTT; CDR3: CASSKTGTDTQYF; J: TRBJ2-3; D: TRBD1; size: .; V: TRBV6-5
DNA: TGTGCCAGCAGTTCCATCGGCAGGGGAGGGAATGAGCAGTTCTTC; CDR3: CASSSIGRGGNEQFF; J: TRBJ2-1; D: .; size: .; V: TRBV6-1
DNA: TGTGCCAGCTCATACATTAGCGGGGGAGATACGCAGTATTTT; CDR3: CASSYISGGDTQYF; J: TRBJ2-3; D: TRBD2; size: once; V: TRBV18
DNA: TGTGCCAGCAGCCCAAGGACTCTCTCCTCCACAGATACGCAGTATTTT; CDR3: CASSPRTLSSTDTQYF; J: TRBJ2-3; D: .; size: .; V: TRBV2
DNA: TGTGCCAGCAGAAGGGGGCGGAGTACCAATCAGCCCCAGCATTTT; CDR3: CASRRGRSTNQPQHF; J: TRBJ1-5; D: TRBD1; size: .; V: TRBV2
DNA: TGTGCCAGCAGTTACGGGGGGGCCCAAGAGACCCAGTACTTC; CDR3: CASSYGGAQETQYF; J: TRBJ2-5; D: .; size: .; V: TRBV6-5
DNA: TGTGCCAGCAGCTCCGCACGGACAGGAAGCGAAGCTTTCTTT; CDR3: CASSSARTGSEAFF; J: TRBJ1-1; D: TRBD1; size: .; V: TRBV7-2
DNA: TGTGCCAGCAGCCCGATGGGTAGCGCTAAGCATCATACGCAGTATTTT; CDR3: CASSPMGSAKHHTQYF; J: TRBJ2-3; D: .; size: .; V: TRBV7-9
DNA: TGTGCCAGCCCCCCCCCTAGCGGGAGGGGCGAGCAGTACTTC; CDR3: CASPPPSGRGEQYF; J: TRBJ2-7; D: TRBD2; size: .; V: TRBV28
DNA: TGTGCCAGCAGCCAAGGGGTCTCGGGGGGCCCGCCGTACGAGCAGTACTTC; CDR3: CASSQGVSGGPPYEQYF; J: TRBJ2-7; D: .; size: .; V: TRBV4-2
DNA: TGTGCCAGCAGTTTGCGGGCGCACACCGGGGAGCTGTTTTTT; CDR3: CASSLRAHTGELFF; J: TRBJ2-2; D: .; size: .; V: TRBV28
DNA: TGTGCCAGCAGTTCCAGTAGCAATCAGCCCCAGCATTTT; CDR3: CASSSSSNQPQHF; J: TRBJ1-5; D: .; size: .; V: TRBV27
DNA: TGTGCCAGCAGCGTAGGGTCTGGGGTCCTCCGGGAGAATGAGCAGTTCTTC; CDR3: CASSVGSGVLRENEQFF; J: TRBJ2-1; D: .; size: once; V: TRBV9